This T cell receptor beta chain was obtained from a study of tumor-infiltrating lymphocytes in primary liver carcinoma. Germline assignment: CDR1 SGHAT and CDR2 FQNNGV. The CDR3 runs to 17 residues. About this clonotype itself: An end of the junction does not agree with germline; a read error may underlie this.

Unsorted bulk tissue of about 17-32 mg yielded co-extracted RNA and DNA. Making TCR beta cDNA involved approximately 530 ng total RNA and a constant-region primer. TCR beta libraries came from three nested multiplex PCR rounds using slightly modified ARM-PCR. A C-beta reverse primer was combined with TRBV1-TRBV30 forward primers in the first two PCR rounds, and each round had approximately 9 cycles. In TCRdb, the multiplex PCR reads were re-called with MiXCR into one record per CDR3 protein. The repertoire holds about 44,000 distinct CDR3 sequences, with around 80% as singletons. The chain links TRBV11-2 to TRBJ2-7; 8 nucleotides agree with TRBD1. The sequenced sample consisted of tumor-adjacent normal liver tissue. This receptor was taken from a woman in her thirties with primary liver carcinoma and hepatitis B virus infection. The CDR3 region is CASSITAGGSWTYEQYF. The CDR3 DNA is TGTGCCAGCAGTATCACAGCAGGGGGCTCTTGGACCTACGAACAGTATTTC.